The next 12 T cell receptor beta chains were all read from a single sample in a study of cytomegalovirus exposure and HLA in healthy donors. PCR employed 60 Vbeta and 13 Jbeta primers. Measured with immunoSEQ multiplex PCR; TCRdb has only the in-frame clones, and not every one. Among over 150,000 clones listed, 70% to 80% were seen once. Sequencing was carried out using PBMCs. Receptors were obtained from a woman aged 50 to 65 in good health and CMV-seronegative.

This clone was detected once. The chain couples TRBV28 to TRBJ1-5; D ambiguous. The CDR3 sequence is 14 residues long. V lost 6 bases to trimming and J lost 2 bases, with 11 bases between them. Germline CDR1 MDHEN, CDR2 SYDVKM. CDR3 nucleotide sequence: TGTGCCAGCAGAGAGAGCGGTGGCAATCAGCCCCAGCATTTT. Residues: CASRESGGNQPQHF.

This chain uses TRBV4-3 with TRBJ2-7; no reliable D call. V was clipped by 1 base and J by 2 bases, with 6 bases between them. CDR1 is LGHNA, CDR2 YSLEER, per germline. The CDR3 spans 13 residues. CDR3: CASSQGSAYEQYF. As DNA, the CDR3 is TGCGCCAGCAGCCAAGGGAGCGCCTACGAGCAGTACTTC.

The chain couples TRBV30 to TRBJ1-3; a possible D gene is TRBD1 (6 bases). Germline-derived CDR1 and CDR2 are GTSNPN and SVGIG (reference sequence). CDR3 length equals 14 residues. V gave up 0 bases and J gave up 2 bases, with 8 bases separating them. CDR3 nucleotide sequence: TGTGCCTGGAGTGTACGGGACACTGGAAACACCATATATTTT. Amino acids: CAWSVRDTGNTIYF.

This chain connects TRBV27 to TRBJ2-1; 10 bases align to TRBD2. CDR1 and CDR2 from the germline V gene are MNHEY and SMNVEV (reference sequence). After removal of 5 bases from V and 4 bases from J, the junction contained 5 bases not matched to a gene. CDR3 size: 15 residues. Here the CDR3 DNA reads TGTGCCAGCAGTGCTGGACTAGCGGCTTACAATGAGCAGTTCTTC. Amino acid sequence: CASSAGLAAYNEQFF.

The V and J genes are TRBV7-2 and TRBJ2-5, with 8 bases aligning to TRBD2. V was clipped by 4 bases and J by 5 bases; unmatched bases: 12. CDR1 is SGHTA and CDR2 is FQGNSA in the germline V gene. This CDR3 is built from 16 residues. The CDR3 DNA sequence: TGTGCCAGCAGCTGGACTAGCCTGAGGATGTTGGAGACCCAGTACTTC. Translation: CASSWTSLRMLETQYF.

The chain employs TRBV19 and TRBJ1-2; 7 bases match TRBD1. Germline assignment: CDR1 LNHDA and CDR2 SQIVND (reference sequence). Unmatched junction bases numbered 7, after V lost 6 bases and J lost 0 bases. This CDR3 region has 15 residues. CDR3 sequence: CASRLTGNSNYGYTF. As DNA, the CDR3 is TGTGCCAGTAGGCTGACAGGGAACTCTAACTATGGCTACACCTTC.

The chain employs TRBV6-4 and TRBJ2-7; 12 bases are shared with TRBD2. The germline CDR1 and CDR2 sequences are MRHNA and SNTAGT. The CDR3 is 14 residues long. V trimming: 0 bases; J trimming: 6 bases; junction bases outside the gene matches: 0. The chain's CDR3 is CASSDSTSGSEQYF. Here the CDR3 DNA reads TGTGCCAGCAGTGACTCGACTAGCGGGAGCGAGCAGTACTTC.

The chain employs TRBV7-2 and TRBJ2-3; TRBD2 matches 7 bases. The CDR3 runs to 16 residues. In germline, CDR1 is SGHTA, CDR2 FQGNSA. The junction had 13 bases not matched to a gene; V was cut back by 4 bases and J by 6 bases. The CDR3 DNA sequence: TGTGCCAGCAGCTACCCACTCGCGTGGGGGGGGGATACGCAGTATTTT. Protein product: CASSYPLAWGGDTQYF.

CDR3 coding DNA: TGTGCCAGCAGTTTGCCAGGGGTCCCCTCCTACGAGCAGTACTTC. This sequence encodes CASSLPGVPSYEQYF. This chain links TRBV28 with TRBJ2-7; D perhaps matches TRBD1 (6 bases). Germline loops: CDR1 MDHEN, CDR2 SYDVKM. V lost 3 bases and J lost 0, with 12 bases in between. The CDR3 runs 15 residues.

The genes are TRBV7-2 and TRBJ2-1; TRBD1 agrees at 10 bases. V gave up 5 bases and J gave up 2 bases; unmatched junction bases: 3. The CDR3 consists of 15 residues. The V gene's germline CDR1 is SGHTA and CDR2 FQGNSA. This CDR3 is CASSADRGTYNEQFF. CDR3 nucleotides: TGTGCCAGCAGCGCGGACAGGGGGACCTACAATGAGCAGTTCTTC. Complete variable domain (other parts from reference TRBV7-2 and TRBJ2-1): GAGVSQSPSNKVTEKGKDVELRCDPISGHTALYWYRQSLGQGLEFLIYFQGNSAPDKSGLPSDRFSAERTGGSVSTLTIQRTQQEDSAVYLCASSADRGTYNEQFFGPGTRLTVL.

This rearrangement joins TRBV4-2 to TRBJ2-7, with 7 bases aligning to TRBD2. Germline-derived CDR1 and CDR2 are LGHNA and YNFKEQ. The J segment lost 3 bases and the V segment lost 0 bases, leaving 8 bases of the junction unmatched. This CDR3 is built from 16 residues. CDR3 amino acids: CASSQDGLAEYYEQYF. CDR3 nucleotide sequence: TGTGCCAGCAGCCAAGACGGGCTAGCGGAATACTACGAGCAGTACTTC.

The chain is built from TRBV4-3 and TRBJ1-2, with 11 bases identical to TRBD1. The CDR3 has 16 amino acids. The germline V gene encodes CDR1 LGHNA and CDR2 YSLEER. The ends lost 2 bases at V and 4 bases at J; junction bases unmatched: 6. The CDR3 loop reads CASSQTGQGAAYGYTF. CDR3 bases: TGCGCCAGCAGCCAAACTGGACAGGGGGCCGCCTATGGCTACACCTTC.